The 10 T cell receptor beta chains below come from one sample, sequenced in a study of beta chain features in type 1 diabetes. The antigens for these receptors are not known. Study-level results: Moderate yet significant TCRB CDR3 shortening was seen in Type 1 diabetes patients in all four CD4+ subsets.

What was sequenced were expressed TCRB transcripts, since all of the isolated RNA had been reverse transcribed. The assay was immunoSEQ multiplex PCR, and TCRdb's table has in-frame clones only and misses some. This sample carries around 690,000 clones, approximately 13% of them seen once, and the ten largest clones take around 0.12%. The sample taken for sequencing was naive CD4+ T cells from blood. The receptors shown here come from a man aged 25 to 45 with type 1 diabetes.

This clone was counted a few times. The sample has other DNA sequences that encode this CDR3 too. V is TRBV2 and J is TRBJ1-2; D not resolved. CDR3 length: 10 amino acids. Germline CDR1 is SNHLY and CDR2 is FYNNEI. V lost 5 bases to trimming and J lost 5 bases, with 3 bases between them. The CDR3 loop reads CASSNYGYTF. The CDR3 coding sequence is TGTGCCAGCAGTAATTATGGCTACACCTTC.

The V call is TRBV18, the J call TRBJ2-7, with a possible D match to TRBD1 (6 bases). V was shortened by 3 bases and J by 0 bases, with 9 bases between the two germline ends. Germline values: CDR1 KGHSH, CDR2 LQKENI. CDR3 length: 14 residues. CDR3 region: CASSPDSFSYEQYF. DNA of the CDR3: TGTGCCAGCTCACCGGACAGCTTCTCCTACGAGCAGTACTTC.

This clone was seen more than once but under ten times. At one end the junction does not follow the germline gene, possibly because of a read error. The chain is built from TRBV28 and TRBJ2-2, with 9 positions matching TRBD1. Germline loops: CDR1 MDHEN, CDR2 SYDVKM. This CDR3 contains 19 residues. The CDR3, as DNA: TGTGCCAGCGGAGGTGGACAGGGGTACTTCAGGGCCCACACTGGGGAGCTGTTTTTT. It codes for CASGGGQGYFRAHTGELFF.

There are a few counts of this clone. The chain uses TRBV9 and TRBJ1-2; D is undetermined. This CDR3 is 14 amino acids long. V was pared by 0 bases and J by 5 bases, with 11 bases between. CDR1 and CDR2 from the germline V gene are SGDLS and YYNGEE. The CDR3 DNA reads as TGTGCCAGCAGCGTAGGTGTAGGACCTTATGGCTACACCTTC. It is translated as CASSVGVGPYGYTF.

This clone was recorded a few times. The chain uses TRBV6-5 and TRBJ1-1; the D is unclear. Looked up from germline, CDR1 is MNHEY and CDR2 is SVGAGI. The CDR3 has 12 residues. Trimming stripped 5 bases from V and 9 bases from J, with 13 bases between. The CDR3 sequence is CASSLETGQAFF. The CDR3 DNA reads as TGTGCCAGCAGTCTCGAGACCGGTCAAGCTTTCTTT.

This sequence joins TRBV20-1 and TRBJ1-1; D is unresolved. The germline CDR1 and CDR2 sequences are DFQATT and SNEGSKA (reference sequence). V shed 3 bases and J shed 6 bases, with 8 bases lying between them. The CDR3 is 11 amino acids. The CDR3 sequence: CSASADPEAFF. CDR3 sequence (DNA): TGCAGTGCTAGTGCGGACCCTGAAGCTTTCTTT.

The chain combines TRBV9 with TRBJ1-6, with 7 nucleotides matching TRBD1. CDR1 is SGDLS, CDR2 YYNGEE, per germline. With 4 bases clipped from V and 7 bases from J, the junction kept 8 bases outside the gene matches. The CDR3 runs to 15 residues. CDR3 region: CASSPVPGQNSPLHF. The CDR3, as DNA: TGTGCCAGCAGCCCTGTCCCGGGACAGAATTCACCCCTCCACTTT.

V usage is TRBV7-9 and J usage is TRBJ2-5; D is uncertain. Trimming took 0 bases from V and 1 from J, leaving 6 bases between them. CDR3 length: 14 residues. CDR1 SEHNR and CDR2 FQNEAQ come from the germline V gene (reference sequence). The CDR3 DNA reads as TGTGCCAGCAGCTTAGCAACAGTCCAAGAGACCCAGTACTTC. This translates into CASSLATVQETQYF.

There are a few counts of this clone. The CDR3 nucleotides read TGTGCCAGCAGCACCGGGACAGGCCTCTACGAGCAGTACTTC. It yields the protein CASSTGTGLYEQYF. V usage is TRBV7-2 and J usage is TRBJ2-7; 8 bases line up with TRBD1. The ends lost 5 bases at V and 3 bases at J; junction bases unmatched: 6. This CDR3 is 14 amino acids long. CDR1 is SGHTA, CDR2 FQGNSA, per germline.

This clone was seen only a few times. The rearrangement links TRBV14 to TRBJ2-1; 12 bases map to TRBD1. This CDR3 is built from 16 residues. Looked up from germline, CDR1 is SGHDN and CDR2 is FVKESK. With 4 bases clipped from V and 9 bases from J, the junction kept 10 bases outside the gene matches. DNA of the CDR3: TGTGCCAGCAGCCTCAGGGAGGGACAGGGGGCCGGTGAGCAGTTCTTC. Its translation: CASSLREGQGAGEQFF.